Presented here are 25 T cell receptor beta chains from one specimen sequenced in a study of vaccination and CD4 T cells after COVID-19. As to treatment: roughly 10-day PBMC culture with coronavirus spike peptide pools or control peptides (ViraFEST assay). Investigators obtained the unexposed donor's CD4+ T cells before the COVID-19 pandemic (2011-2018). Cultured CD4+ T cell DNA underwent sequencing with the Oncomine TCR Beta short-read assay. MiXCR, applied by TCRdb to the PCR reads, yields one record per CDR3 protein. The sample has some 9,100 distinct CDR3 sequences; approximately 51% are singletons. The antigens of these receptors remain unknown. Sequences were obtained from CD4+ T cells from blood, cultured in vitro. These receptors were obtained from a human donor in good health.

The V and J genes are TRBV7-8 and TRBJ2-3, with TRBD2 matching 11 bases. Germline-derived CDR1 and CDR2 are SGHVS and FQNEAQ. There are 16 residues in the CDR3. The junction had 9 bases not matched to a gene; V was cut back by 5 bases and J by 5 bases. CDR3 in DNA: TGTGCCAGCAGCCCCAAGGCGCTAGCGGGAGGAGATACGCAGTATTTT. Translation gives CASSPKALAGGDTQYF.

The genes are TRBV7-9 and TRBJ1-2; 7 bases line up with TRBD1. V lost 5 bases and J lost 0; bases outside the gene matches: 6. Germline CDR1 is SEHNR and CDR2 is FQNEAQ (reference sequence). The CDR3 is made up of 15 amino acids. The CDR3 sequence: CASSARTGSNYGYTF. DNA for the CDR3: TGTGCCAGCAGCGCACGGACAGGCTCTAACTATGGCTACACCTTC.

The chain joins TRBV29-1 to TRBJ1-1; possible D gene TRBD1, 6 bases. Germline V CDR1 and CDR2: SQVTM, ANQGSEA. The CDR3 has 11 amino acids. Trimming pared 7 bases from V and 2 bases from J, leaving 8 bases between. Written as DNA, the CDR3 is TGCAGCGCCGGGACAAACACTGAAGCTTTCTTT. Its translation is CSAGTNTEAFF.

This clonotype occurred a few times. J is TRBJ1-2 and V is TRBV7-8, with TRBD1 identical over 9 bases. The CDR3 is 16 amino acids. Germline V CDR1 and CDR2: SGHVS, FQNEAQ. The ends lost 2 bases at V and 6 bases at J; junction bases unmatched: 10. The DNA of the CDR3 is TGTGCCAGCAGCTTACGGGGACAGGGTTGGCGGGATGGCTACACCTTC. It encodes CASSLRGQGWRDGYTF.

This chain links TRBV2 with TRBJ1-1, with TRBD1 identical over 7 bases. Looked up from germline, CDR1 is SNHLY and CDR2 is FYNNEI. With 7 bases clipped from V and 6 bases from J, the junction kept 14 bases outside the gene matches. The CDR3 is made up of 15 amino acids. As DNA, the CDR3 is TGTGCCAGCAATTTCGGGGACAGCCTAAACTCTGAAGCTTTCTTT. Its protein is CASNFGDSLNSEAFF.

The genes are TRBV5-6 and TRBJ2-3; 7 nucleotides agree with TRBD1. CDR1 is SGHDT and CDR2 is YYEEEE in the germline V gene. This CDR3 spans 15 amino acids. The V gene end was trimmed by 4 bases and the J gene end by 4 bases; junction bases not matched to a gene: 9. The CDR3 loop reads CASSKTGLVSDTQYF. The CDR3 DNA follows: TGTGCCAGCAGCAAGACAGGGTTGGTTTCAGATACGCAGTATTTT.

This clonotype has more than one count but fewer than ten. One end of the junction fails to match germline, which may point to a read error. CDR3 region: CASSSSSSQPQHF. CDR3 in DNA: TGTGCCAGCAGCTCCTCGAGCAGTCAGCCCCAGCATTTT. The chain links TRBV6-5 to TRBJ1-5; D uncertain. CDR3 length: 13 amino acids. Germline V gene lookup returns CDR1 MNHEY and CDR2 SVGAGI.

This sequence joins TRBV27 and TRBJ2-7; weak D call: TRBD1 (5 bases). CDR1 is MNHEY, CDR2 SMNVEV, per germline (reference sequence). The CDR3 has 15 residues. V dropped 1 base and J dropped 0 bases, with 10 bases sitting between them. In nucleotides, the CDR3 is TGTGCCAGCAGTTTATTCCAGACAGTCTCCTACGAGCAGTACTTC. It is translated as CASSLFQTVSYEQYF.

The chain is built from TRBV27 and TRBJ1-5; 8 bases map to TRBD1. Germline values: CDR1 MNHEY, CDR2 SMNVEV (reference sequence). V lost 5 bases and J lost 4; bases outside the gene matches: 10. The CDR3 spans 16 residues. The CDR3 DNA reads as TGTGCCAGCAGTCCAAGGGGCCAGGGGGCGAATCAGCCCCAGCATTTT. Its translation is CASSPRGQGANQPQHF.

The chain recombines TRBV7-8 with TRBJ1-2; 11 positions match TRBD1. The CDR3 runs 15 residues. Germline V gene lookup returns CDR1 SGHVS and CDR2 FQNEAQ. J gave up 2 bases and V 8 bases, and 7 bases lay outside the gene matches. CDR3 nucleotides: TGTGCCAGCGGGCGGACAGGGGGCGGGAACTATGGCTACACCTTC. Residues: CASGRTGGGNYGYTF.

This clonotype came up a few times. The rearrangement uses TRBV7-2 and TRBJ1-1; the D gene is possibly TRBD1 (6 bases). Germline V gives CDR1 SGHTA, CDR2 FQGNSA. This CDR3 comprises 15 residues. Trimming stripped 6 bases from V and 1 base from J, with 15 bases between. CDR3 sequence reads: CASRSQGRANTEAFF. The CDR3, as DNA: TGTGCCAGCAGATCGCAGGGGCGCGCGAACACTGAAGCTTTCTTT.

This CDR3 is CSAGLGSSYEQYF. The DNA of the CDR3 is TGCAGTGCTGGACTAGGGTCCTCCTACGAGCAGTACTTC. V and J are TRBV20-1 and TRBJ2-7, with TRBD2 identical over 7 bases. After removal of 5 bases from V and 0 bases from J, the junction contained 4 bases not matched to a gene. CDR3 size: 13 residues. In germline, CDR1 is DFQATT, CDR2 SNEGSKA (reference sequence).

The rearrangement links TRBV6-2 or TRBV6-3 to TRBJ2-3; the match to TRBD2 covers 13 bases. V lost 6 bases, J lost 4 bases, and 4 bases stayed unmatched. This CDR3 is built from 15 residues. Looked up from germline, CDR1 is MNHEY and CDR2 is SVGEGT. The CDR3 coding sequence is TGTGCCAGCAGGACTAGCGGGGGGCTTGCAGATACGCAGTATTTT. Protein: CASRTSGGLADTQYF.

This clonotype was recorded once. The genes are TRBV18 and TRBJ1-5; the D is unclear. The CDR3 covers 14 residues. Germline CDR1 and CDR2: KGHSH and LQKENI. Trimming stripped 0 bases from V and 5 bases from J, with 8 bases between. The CDR3 bases are TGTGCCAGCTCACCACCGAGGGTCGATCAGCCCCAGCATTTT. Translation: CASSPPRVDQPQHF.

This clonotype came up a few times. The rearrangement uses TRBV20-1 and TRBJ1-2; D perhaps matches TRBD1 (5 bases). V shed 3 bases and J shed 0 bases, with 11 bases lying between them. This CDR3 region has 14 residues. Germline V gene data show CDR1 as DFQATT and CDR2 as SNEGSKA (reference sequence). CDR3 sequence: CSASERQSNYGYTF. The CDR3 bases are TGCAGTGCTAGCGAACGACAGTCTAACTATGGCTACACCTTC.

The chain recombines TRBV6-1 with TRBJ2-6; no clear D. Germline lookup yields CDR1 MNHNS and CDR2 SASEGT. There are 14 residues in the CDR3. V lost 10 bases and J 1 base, leaving 11 bases between the germline ends. The CDR3 DNA reads as TGTGCCACCATGCAAGGGTCTGGGGCCAACGTCCTGACTTTC. It is translated as CATMQGSGANVLTF.

The chain combines TRBV5-4 with TRBJ2-7; no clear D gene. CDR1 is SGHNT, CDR2 YYREEE, per germline (reference sequence). V was cut by 4 bases and J by 6 bases, with 17 bases left in between. The CDR3 has 14 amino acids. The CDR3 sequence: CASSQTLTLREQYF. Here the CDR3 DNA reads TGTGCCAGCAGCCAAACCCTTACCCTGCGCGAGCAGTACTTC.

This rearrangement joins TRBV20-1 to TRBJ2-3; 7 positions agree with TRBD1. J lost 7 bases, V lost 5 bases, and 9 bases had no gene match. This CDR3 has 13 residues. Germline CDR1 DFQATT, CDR2 SNEGSKA (reference sequence). The CDR3 is CSAYDRVGNTQYF. The CDR3 nucleotides read TGCAGTGCTTACGACAGGGTAGGGAATACGCAGTATTTT.

The genes are TRBV5-4 and TRBJ1-1, with D tentatively TRBD1 (5 bases). The germline V gene has CDR1 SGHNT and CDR2 YYREEE (reference sequence). The V gene lost 1 base and the J gene lost 1 base, with 11 bases spanning the gap. This CDR3 contains 15 residues. The CDR3 here is CASSLRWGGNTEAFF. The CDR3, as DNA: TGTGCCAGCAGCTTGAGGTGGGGGGGGAACACTGAAGCTTTCTTT.

The chain uses TRBV2 and TRBJ1-1; TRBD1 is a possible D gene (6 bases). The germline gives CDR1 SNHLY, CDR2 FYNNEI. Trimming shortened V by 6 bases and J by 0 bases, and 14 bases separated the two germline ends. The CDR3 has 15 residues. The CDR3 reads CASRSRGAVNTEAFF. In nucleotides, the CDR3 is TGTGCCAGCAGATCACGGGGGGCGGTGAACACTGAAGCTTTCTTT.

This chain joins TRBV6-5 and TRBJ1-5, with unresolved D. Deletions cut 4 bases from V and 2 bases from J, with 9 bases between. Germline V gene data show CDR1 as MNHEY and CDR2 as SVGAGI. The CDR3 extends over 14 amino acids. CDR3 bases: TGTGCCAGCAGTTCAGGCACGGGCAATCAGCCCCAGCATTTT. Protein product: CASSSGTGNQPQHF.

The V call is TRBV20-1, the J call TRBJ2-3, with D perhaps being TRBD1 or TRBD2 (5 bases each). The CDR3 consists of 13 residues. Trimming removed 2 bases at V and 10 bases at J, with 16 bases between. CDR1 is DFQATT and CDR2 is SNEGSKA in the germline V gene (reference sequence). In DNA form, the CDR3 reads TGCAGTGCTAGACACCCGGGGACCCGGCCGCAGTATTTT. Protein: CSARHPGTRPQYF.

This clonotype was detected a few times. The V and J genes are TRBV6-1 and TRBJ1-2; 12 positions match TRBD1. This CDR3 contains 16 residues. J was trimmed by 7 bases and V by 6 bases; bases with no gene match: 12. Looked up from germline, CDR1 is MNHNS and CDR2 is SASEGT. The CDR3 DNA reads as TGTGCCAGCAGAAAGATCCGGGACAGGGGGCCGACTGGCTACACCTTC. Translating it yields CASRKIRDRGPTGYTF.

This clonotype was counted between two and nine times. The chain recombines TRBV6-5 with TRBJ2-7; 10 bases are shared with TRBD2. J gave up 3 bases and V 2 bases, and 7 bases lay outside the gene matches. Germline-derived CDR1 and CDR2 are MNHEY and SVGAGI. This CDR3 is built from 16 residues. Here the CDR3 DNA reads TGTGCCAGCAGTTACGTCGGAGTAGCGGGGGGCTACGAGCAGTACTTC. Its translation is CASSYVGVAGGYEQYF.

This clonotype was picked up a small number of times. This CDR3 reads CASSVSGGYTF. CDR3 sequence (DNA): TGTGCCAGCAGTGTGTCCGGGGGCTACACCTTC. The chain combines TRBV25-1 with TRBJ1-2; D unclear. Germline V gene sequence: CDR1 MGHDK, CDR2 SYGVNS. Trimming took off 4 bases at V and 8 bases at J, with 8 bases between the two ends. This CDR3 is built from 11 residues.